These 8 T cell receptor beta chains originate from one sample sequenced in a study of control samples from healthy donors and cancer patients. Profiling relied on immunoSEQ multiplex PCR, and the TCRdb table lists in-frame clones only, not all of them. The repertoire holds fewer than 85,000 clones, with around 93% as singletons. Material: blood. The origin of the receptors is a woman aged 25 to 45 in good health.

About this clone itself: The same CDR3 arises from other DNA sequences in this sample as well. The V call is TRBV11-3, the J call TRBJ1-6; tentatively, D is TRBD1 (5 bases). Trimming left V 2 bases short and J 10 bases short, with 12 bases between. CDR1 and CDR2 from the germline V gene are SGHNT and YENEEA. The CDR3 length is 14 residues. The chain's CDR3 is CASSLRGGGSPLHF. The CDR3 nucleotides read TGTGCCAGCAGCTTAAGGGGTGGGGGGTCACCCCTCCACTTT.

The J gene is TRBJ1-3, the V gene TRBV19; D gene uncertain. This CDR3 contains 14 residues. The ends were cut back, 5 bases at V and 0 bases at J, with 8 bases in the middle. The germline V gene has CDR1 LNHDA and CDR2 SQIVND (reference sequence). The CDR3 protein is CASSPPSSGNTIYF. The CDR3 bases are TGTGCCAGTAGTCCCCCTTCCTCTGGAAACACCATATATTTT.

The chain combines TRBV15 with TRBJ1-1; D gene ambiguous. Germline V gene sequence: CDR1 LNHNV, CDR2 YYDKDF (reference sequence). V gave up 4 bases and J gave up 6 bases, with 12 bases separating them. The CDR3 runs 13 residues. Written as DNA, the CDR3 is TGTGCCACCAGCAAAGGTTTGGGGTCTGAAGCTTTCTTT. It specifies CATSKGLGSEAFF.

J is TRBJ1-6 and V is TRBV18; no firm D call. Trimming took 3 bases from V and 5 from J, leaving 14 bases between them. Germline V lookup: CDR1 KGHSH, CDR2 LQKENI. The CDR3 extends over 16 amino acids. CDR3 region: CASSPEWGSNNSPLHF. DNA for the CDR3: TGTGCCAGCTCACCCGAGTGGGGTTCGAATAATTCACCCCTCCACTTT.

This clone was detected only a few times. The gene calls are TRBV2 and TRBJ2-5; D is unresolved. Per the germline V gene, CDR1 is SNHLY and CDR2 is FYNNEI. Between the trimmed V and J ends, which lost 8 bases and 7 bases, there was a span of 8 bases. There are 10 residues in the CDR3. CDR3 nucleotides: TGTGCCAGCGAAGAAGGGACCCAGTACTTC. This translates into CASEEGTQYF.

The chain joins TRBV9 to TRBJ2-3; 10 bases line up with TRBD2. Unmatched junction bases numbered 5, after V lost 3 bases and J lost 4 bases. CDR1 is SGDLS, CDR2 YYNGEE, per germline. This CDR3 is built from 15 residues. CDR3 amino acids: CASSASGGDSDTQYF. CDR3 DNA sequence: TGTGCCAGCAGCGCTAGCGGGGGAGATTCAGATACGCAGTATTTT.

The chain links TRBV29-1 to TRBJ2-6; no firm D call. Germline lookup yields CDR1 SQVTM and CDR2 ANQGSEA. CDR3 length: 13 amino acids. V was cut by 5 bases and J by 0 bases, with 5 bases left in between. The CDR3 coding sequence is TGCAGCGTTTACATCTCTGGGGCCAACGTCCTGACTTTC. It encodes CSVYISGANVLTF.

This clone appeared once. The chain employs TRBV7-9 and TRBJ1-3; weak D call: TRBD1 (5 bases). The CDR3 is made up of 19 amino acids. Deletions cut 0 bases from V and 1 base from J, with 19 bases between. CDR1 SEHNR and CDR2 FQNEAQ come from the germline V gene (reference sequence). CDR3 in amino acids: CASSLAIVGTLSSGNTIYF. CDR3 DNA sequence: TGTGCCAGCAGCTTAGCTATAGTTGGGACCCTATCTTCTGGAAACACCATATATTTT.